This T cell receptor (beta chain) was obtained from a study of beta chain features in type 1 diabetes. Investigators reverse transcribed all isolated RNA, so they sequenced expressed TCRB transcripts. Profiled with immunoSEQ multiplex PCR; TCRdb holds only in-frame clones, not every one. The sample shows 390,000 or so clones, approximately 15% of them seen only once. This CDR3 has 15 residues. V was trimmed by 3 bases and J by 0 bases, leaving 10 bases between them. CDR1 is SGDLS and CDR2 is YYNGEE in the germline V gene. The chain employs TRBV9 and TRBJ2-1; D perhaps matches TRBD2 (6 bases). This receptor was identified in a man aged 30-40 years in good health. The specimen was naive CD4+ T cells from blood. The CDR3 sequence is CASSGGLISYNEQFF. CDR3 in DNA: TGTGCCAGCAGCGGGGGACTGATCTCCTACAATGAGCAGTTCTTC.